This TCR beta chain originates from a study of blood T cell repertoires in COVID-19 (dated by TCRdb to the early 2020s). As for the study more broadly: Samples from collaborators originated in the United States, Italy and Spain and spanned both the acute and convalescent phases of COVID-19. The prospective study material was composed of cDNA or gDNA derived from T cells, B-cell-depleted T cells, or PBMCs. The dataset comprised deeply sampled blood TCRbeta repertoires from subjects exposed to, actively infected with, or recovered from COVID-19. The repertoires were made available in a free public database intended to serve as a resource for research on the immune response to SARS-CoV-2. The samples were drawn from the first 160 participants of the ongoing ImmuneRACE study and from under 1,500 subjects provided by 6 global collaborators. Nearly every sample came with metadata listing a de-identified subject ID, COVID-19 status, age in years and sex. Where HLA class I and class II types were available, the types were taken from metadata supplied by the sample provider, not from assay-based typing. Study-wide findings and limitations: Clinical and demographic metadata were provided uncurated, with the amount varying by source and participant.

To note about this clone: This clone's antigen is unknown. Nothing much larger sits one base from this clone, and base qualities are not available.

Each collaborating institution followed its own protocols to collect whole blood in K2EDTA tubes. For TCRbeta analysis, collaborators shipped samples in one of three forms: frozen whole blood, isolated PBMCs, or DNA extracted from either of those sample types. The immunoSEQ Assay, a bias-controlled multiplex PCR, was used to amplify TCRbeta CDR3 regions from genomic DNA. Under the source paper's analysis protocol: Nucleated cell counts per sample were estimated from amplification of reference gene primers within the assay. Sequence reads were collapsed and filtered to measure the absolute abundance of every unique TCRbeta CDR3 rearrangement. For each sample, productive Simpson clonality was calculated as the square root of Simpson's diversity index across productive rearrangements. TCRdb provides this immuneACCESS table in a form limited to in-frame rearrangements. Some clones are lacking; in checked studies, under half of them reflect an unresolved V gene, and why the rest are absent is not known. The D gene and trimming were derived from the DNA, and the V and J assignments and clone size from that table. A total of approximately 190,000 clones appear in this sample, roughly four fifths of them only once. The ten largest clonotypes hold approximately 6.1% of the sample.

V trim: 0 bases; J trim: 6 bases; unmatched bases: 6. Counted from cysteine to phenylalanine, this CDR3 has 17 amino acids. The sequence is cut down to CDR3 DNA, 51 bases in frame from base 1. CDR1 SGHRS and CDR2 YFSETQ are derived from the germline V gene. The sequence was collected from a woman aged 40 to 50 with acute or convalescent COVID-19. The chain is assembled from TRBV5-1 and TRBJ2-2; 12 of the junction bases match TRBD1. Input material: peripheral blood. Read as DNA, the sequence is TGCGCCAGCAGCTTGGCAGGGACAGGGGGCGCCGCCGGGGAGCTGTTTTTT. Translated, it gives CASSLAGTGGAAGELFF. Supplemented by the reference TRBV5-1 and TRBJ2-2 proteins around the CDR3, the complete variable domain is KAGVTQTPRYLIKTRGQQVTLSCSPISGHRSVSWYQQTPGQGLQFLFEYFSETQRNKGNFPGRFSGRQFSNSRSEMNVSTLELGDSALYLCASSLAGTGGAAGELFFGEGSRLTVL.